This TCR beta chain was sequenced in a study of response to subunit inactivated influenza vaccine. TCRdb processed the RT-PCR reads anew with MiXCR; each CDR3 protein has one entry. The table includes hundreds of thousands of distinct CDR3 sequences, roughly 13% detected once. This receptor was taken from a man aged 50 or older who received an inactivated influenza vaccine. Here the sequenced sample was PBMCs from blood, taken roughly 2 weeks before vaccination.

CDR3 nucleotide sequence: TGTGCCAGCAGCCCTAGGACGCCCATGAGGGGCTACACCTTC. Translated, it gives CASSPRTPMRGYTF. The J gene is TRBJ1-2, the V gene TRBV9; D is undetermined. The CDR3 consists of 14 residues. The V and J ends lost 4 bases and 8 bases respectively, with 18 bases between them. In germline, CDR1 is SGDLS, CDR2 YYNGEE.